This passage covers 9 T cell receptor beta chains from one sample sequenced in a study of blood T cell repertoires in COVID-19. Sequencing used immunoSEQ multiplex PCR; TCRdb keeps in-frame clones, though not all of them. In the table there are roughly 120,000 clones, approximately 82% of which are singletons. Sequenced material: peripheral blood. These receptors all stem from a woman at least 80 years old with acute or convalescent COVID-19.

This sequence joins TRBV13 and TRBJ2-1; 8 positions agree with TRBD2. Germline values: CDR1 PRHDT, CDR2 FYEKMQ (reference sequence). Trimming removed 3 bases from V and 1 base from J; junction bases left unmatched: 2. The CDR3 covers 15 residues. The CDR3 is CASSFQRESYNEQFF. In DNA form, the CDR3 reads TGTGCCAGCAGCTTCCAGCGGGAGTCCTACAATGAGCAGTTCTTC.

This clone has only a few counts. The chain uses TRBV25-1 and TRBJ1-2; the match to TRBD1 covers 12 bases. Germline loops: CDR1 MGHDK, CDR2 SYGVNS. The ends lost 4 bases at V and 5 bases at J; junction bases unmatched: 2. This CDR3 comprises 14 residues. This CDR3 reads CASSGDRGLYGYTF. CDR3 coding DNA: TGTGCCAGCAGTGGGGACAGGGGGCTTTATGGCTACACCTTC.

The chain has TRBV24-1 and TRBJ1-5; unclear D gene. Germline V gene sequence: CDR1 KGHDR, CDR2 SFDVKD. The CDR3 length is 13 residues. Trimming left V 0 bases short and J 9 bases short, with 8 bases between. For the CDR3, the DNA is TGTGCCACCAGTGATTTGCGGGGAGGGCCCCAGCATTTT. It codes for CATSDLRGGPQHF.

The rearrangement joins TRBV19 to TRBJ1-6; D is undetermined. CDR3 size: 14 residues. CDR1 is LNHDA, CDR2 SQIVND, per germline (reference sequence). The V and J ends lost 4 bases and 6 bases respectively, with 10 bases between them. CDR3 amino acids: CASSTAGGNSPLHF. The CDR3 DNA follows: TGTGCCAGTAGTACCGCGGGTGGTAATTCACCCCTCCACTTT.

The chain has TRBV28 and TRBJ2-3, with 8 bases matching TRBD1. The CDR3 runs to 13 residues. V dropped 4 bases and J dropped 9; count of bases not matched to a gene: 6. CDR1 MDHEN and CDR2 SYDVKM come from the germline V gene. The CDR3 here is CASSSWQGATQYF. The DNA for the CDR3 is TGTGCCAGCAGTTCCTGGCAGGGGGCAACGCAGTATTTT.

V usage is TRBV28 and J usage is TRBJ2-7; TRBD1 matches 7 bases. With V trimmed by 1 base and J by 9 bases, 21 bases remained unmatched. The CDR3 is 18 amino acids. CDR1 is MDHEN, CDR2 SYDVKM, per germline. The CDR3 region has the DNA TGTGCCAGCAGTTTATACCCCCCTGGACAGGCCCTTTTTTCGGGGCAGTACTTC. This encodes CASSLYPPGQALFSGQYF. The full variable domain, with the rest looked up from reference TRBV28 and TRBJ2-7, is DVKVTQSSRYLVKRTGEKVFLECVQDMDHENMFWYRQDPGLGLRLIYFSYDVKMKEKGDIPEGYSVSREKKERFSLILESASTNQTSMYLCASSLYPPGQALFSGQYFGPGTRLTVT.

The chain couples TRBV6-5 to TRBJ1-1; weak D call: TRBD1 (5 bases). Trimming stripped 6 bases from V and 6 bases from J, with 20 bases between. The CDR3 runs 15 residues. Germline loops: CDR1 MNHEY, CDR2 SVGAGI. CDR3 sequence: CASRGGYLGVAEAFF. The CDR3 nucleotides are TGTGCCAGCAGGGGAGGGTATCTAGGGGTGGCTGAAGCTTTCTTT.

This clone was seen more than once but under ten times. This sequence joins TRBV4-2 and TRBJ2-7; D gene unclear. The V end was cut by 0 bases, the J end by 0 bases, with 9 bases between. The CDR3 runs to 15 residues. CDR1 LGHNA and CDR2 YNFKEQ come from the germline V gene. The CDR3 region has the DNA TGTGCCAGCAGCCAAGACAGGTCCTACTCCTACGAGCAGTACTTC. Translating it yields CASSQDRSYSYEQYF.

This clone has just a few counts. V gene TRBV28 combines with J gene TRBJ1-1, with TRBD1 as a possible D gene (6 bases). V dropped 6 bases and J dropped 5 bases, with 16 bases sitting between them. CDR1 is MDHEN and CDR2 is SYDVKM in the germline V gene. The CDR3 extends over 14 amino acids. This CDR3 reads CASRGRGGGTEAFF. CDR3 nucleotides: TGTGCCAGCAGGGGCAGGGGCGGCGGGACTGAAGCTTTCTTT. Full variable domain (rest looked up from reference TRBV28 and TRBJ1-1): DVKVTQSSRYLVKRTGEKVFLECVQDMDHENMFWYRQDPGLGLRLIYFSYDVKMKEKGDIPEGYSVSREKKERFSLILESASTNQTSMYLCASRGRGGGTEAFFGQGTRLTVV.